This is a list of T cell receptor beta chains from one sample in a study of shared clonotypes between healthy human individuals. Clones were sequenced by immunoSEQ multiplex PCR, and TCRdb holds only the in-frame ones, with some missing. The repertoire holds 1,500,000 or so clones, with 98% as singletons. The sequenced sample was naive CD4+ T cells sorted from blood. The origin of the receptors is a man younger than 40 in good health. CDR3s include the opening cysteine and the closing phenylalanine or tryptophan. Each record gives: CDR3 DNA, CDR3 protein, V gene, D gene, J gene, clone size. A D gene is named only where the DNA matches it firmly. Clone sizes are given selectively: once, few, many, or a class where the clone is expanded.

TGTGCCAGCTCACCACCGGGCGGGAGCTCCTACAATGAGCAGTTCTTC,CASSPPGGSSYNEQFF,TRBV18,TRBD2,TRBJ2-1,-
TGTGCCAGCAGTGAATCTCTGAGCAATCAGCCCCAGCATTTT,CASSESLSNQPQHF,TRBV6-1,-,TRBJ1-5,-
TGCGCCAGCAGCGCCCGGGTAGCGGGCCAACAAGAGACCCAGTACTTC,CASSARVAGQQETQYF,TRBV5-1,TRBD2,TRBJ2-5,-
TGTGCCACCCAGACAGCGGGAGGGCCGGGTCACGAGCAGTACTTC,CATQTAGGPGHEQYF,TRBV27,TRBD2,TRBJ2-7,once
TGTGCCAGCAGTTCGAACACTGAAGCTTTCTTT,CASSSNTEAFF,TRBV28,-,TRBJ1-1,-
TGTGCCAGTAGTAAGAGGACAGAGCTTTATAGCAATCAGCCCCAGCATTTT,CASSKRTELYSNQPQHF,TRBV19,-,TRBJ1-5,-
TGTGCCAGCAGCTCGTCACCCCACAGGGAGTTTTATGGCTACACCTTC,CASSSSPHREFYGYTF,TRBV7-7,-,TRBJ1-2,-
TGTGCCAGCTCACCACTAGGAGGCCCCTACAATGAGCAGTTCTTC,CASSPLGGPYNEQFF,TRBV18,-,TRBJ2-1,-
TGTGCCTCCACCAGATGGAACACCGGGGAGCTGTTTTTT,CASTRWNTGELFF,TRBV6-5,-,TRBJ2-2,-
TGCAGCGTTGAAGGCAGACTAGCAGATACGCAGTATTTT,CSVEGRLADTQYF,TRBV29-1,-,TRBJ2-3,-
TGTGCCAGTAGTACCCAGGGGGTTAAGAACTATGGCTACACCTTC,CASSTQGVKNYGYTF,TRBV19,TRBD1,TRBJ1-2,-
TGTGCCGGGGGCTCGGGGCTTTCCAGTGAGCAGTTCTTC,CAGGSGLSSEQFF,TRBV18,-,TRBJ2-1,-
TGTGCCAGCAGTCGACCGCCCCAGGCCTTGAACACTGAAGCTTTCTTT,CASSRPPQALNTEAFF,TRBV27,-,TRBJ1-1,-
TGCGCCAGCAGCCAAATCGCCCTGAACAGGGTTGGCAATCAGCCCCAGCATTTT,CASSQIALNRVGNQPQHF,TRBV4-1,-,TRBJ1-5,once
TGTGCCAGCAGGATTTTGGCTAATGAAAAACTGTTTTTT,CASRILANEKLFF,TRBV28,-,TRBJ1-4,-
TGTGCCAGCAGCTCCCTTGGGCCCGGGGCAGATACGCAGTATTTT,CASSSLGPGADTQYF,TRBV7-2,-,TRBJ2-3,-
TGTGCCAGCAGTTTGTTGGGGGAAGCATCAGATACGCAGTATTTT,CASSLLGEASDTQYF,TRBV27,-,TRBJ2-3,-
TGTGCCAGCAGCTCGACAGGGGTCGACTATGGCTACACCTTC,CASSSTGVDYGYTF,TRBV9,TRBD1,TRBJ1-2,-
TGTGCCAGCAGTTCCGGGCGGTCCCAGTACTTC,CASSSGRSQYF,TRBV28,-,TRBJ2-5,-
TGCAGCGTTGAAGGGGTCACAGATACGCAGTATTTT,CSVEGVTDTQYF,TRBV29-1,-,TRBJ2-3,-
TGTGCCAGCTCAAGGGACAGGGGTGGTTACAATGAGCAGTTCTTC,CASSRDRGGYNEQFF,TRBV18,TRBD1,TRBJ2-1,-
TGTGCCAGCAGTAGACTAGCGGGAGAGGAGTTCTTC,CASSRLAGEEFF,TRBV27,TRBD2,TRBJ2-1,-
TGTGCCAGCAGACTGAACGCGGGAGGCTATACCGGGGAGCTGTTTTTT,CASRLNAGGYTGELFF,TRBV27,TRBD2,TRBJ2-2,-
TGTGCCAGCAGCGCAGGACAGGGAGCCTACGAGCAGTACTTC,CASSAGQGAYEQYF,TRBV6-1,TRBD1,TRBJ2-7,-
TGTGCCAGCAGTGAATATAGTCGTCCAGAGACCCAGTACTTC,CASSEYSRPETQYF,TRBV25-1,-,TRBJ2-5,-
TGTGCCAGCAGATATAACACCGGGGAGCTGTTTTTT,CASRYNTGELFF,TRBV7-9,-,TRBJ2-2,-
TGTGCCAGCACCATTGTGGGGTATGGCTACACCTTC,CASTIVGYGYTF,TRBV28,-,TRBJ1-2,-
TGCGCCAGCAGCCCCGTGAGGAGAGCCCAAAAACTGTTTTTT,CASSPVRRAQKLFF,TRBV4-1,-,TRBJ1-4,-
TGTGCTAGCAGCACGGGACTAGCGGGCGGAGAGACCCAGTACTTC,CASSTGLAGGETQYF,TRBV7-7,TRBD2,TRBJ2-5,-
TGCAGCGTTGAAGATCGGCGGGAGGGCCGGGAGCAGTACTTC,CSVEDRREGREQYF,TRBV29-1,TRBD2,TRBJ2-7,-
TGTGCCAGCAGTTACCGGTGGGGCCGCTCCTACAATGAGCAGTTCTTC,CASSYRWGRSYNEQFF,TRBV6-5,-,TRBJ2-1,-
TGTGCCAGCAGCCCTAGGGGCCTAGCGGGGGTAAATGAGCAGTTCTTC,CASSPRGLAGVNEQFF,TRBV11-2,TRBD2,TRBJ2-1,-
TGTGCCAGCAGTTTATCTAGCGGGAGGCTATACTCCTACGAGCAGTACTTC,CASSLSSGRLYSYEQYF,TRBV27,TRBD2,TRBJ2-7,-
TGCAGTGTAGCGGGAGTCACTAGCACAGATACGCAGTATTTT,CSVAGVTSTDTQYF,TRBV29-1,TRBD2,TRBJ2-3,-
TGTGCCATCGGGACTAGCGGGAGAAGGACCTACGAGCAGTACTTC,CAIGTSGRRTYEQYF,TRBV10-3,TRBD2,TRBJ2-7,-
TGTGCCAGCAGCCTGGCCGTCCGGGGCTTCACAGATACGCAGTATTTT,CASSLAVRGFTDTQYF,TRBV5-6,-,TRBJ2-3,-
TGTGCCAGCAGTGAACCGGGCAGGGGGCGAGATGAAAAACTGTTTTTT,CASSEPGRGRDEKLFF,TRBV6-1,TRBD1,TRBJ1-4,-
TGCGCCAGCAGCTTGGATGGGGGGATCAATCAGCCCCAGCATTTT,CASSLDGGINQPQHF,TRBV5-1,-,TRBJ1-5,-
TGTGCCAGCAGCAGTTGGGAGGGGGAAGAGACCCAGTACTTC,CASSSWEGEETQYF,TRBV2,-,TRBJ2-5,-
TGTGCCTGGAGTGTACTAGGACCAGAGACCCAGTACTTC,CAWSVLGPETQYF,TRBV30,-,TRBJ2-5,-
TGTGCCAGCAGCTCGTCGACAGGGGGCGGCGGGGAGCTGTTTTTT,CASSSSTGGGGELFF,TRBV7-8,TRBD1,TRBJ2-2,-
TGTGCCAGCAGTCCAACCTACGAGCAGTACTTC,CASSPTYEQYF,TRBV2,-,TRBJ2-7,-
TGTGCCAGTAGTAAAGAGACAGGGGGCCAGCGACCCAGCTACGAGCAGTACTTC,CASSKETGGQRPSYEQYF,TRBV19,TRBD1,TRBJ2-7,-
TGTGCCAGCAGTGGCGGGACAGGGACGTTTTCCGGCTACACCTTC,CASSGGTGTFSGYTF,TRBV25-1,TRBD1,TRBJ1-2,-
TGTGCCAGCTCACCTACTCGGACAGGGAGCTCCTACGAGCAGTACTTC,CASSPTRTGSSYEQYF,TRBV18,TRBD1,TRBJ2-7,-
TGCAGCGTTGAAGTTGTAGCGGGAGGGCACACCTACGAGCAGTACTTC,CSVEVVAGGHTYEQYF,TRBV29-1,TRBD2,TRBJ2-7,-
TGTGCCAGCAGCCCCAGGGGGCAGGGGGGAGAAAATGAGCAGTTCTTC,CASSPRGQGGENEQFF,TRBV9,TRBD1,TRBJ2-1,-
TGCGCCAGCAGCCTGTATCAAGGACTAGCGGGGGGGCGGTACGAGCAGTACTTC,CASSLYQGLAGGRYEQYF,TRBV5-1,TRBD2,TRBJ2-7,-
TGTGCCAGCAGTATGGGACAGGGTAACACTGAAGCTTTCTTT,CASSMGQGNTEAFF,TRBV27,TRBD1,TRBJ1-1,-
TGCGCCAGCAGCTTGAAGGGGGGGCCCCCCCAAAACATTCAGTACTTC,CASSLKGGPPQNIQYF,TRBV5-1,-,TRBJ2-4,-
TGTGCCAGCTCACCCATCCAGGGGCAGGGGAATACGCAGTATTTT,CASSPIQGQGNTQYF,TRBV18,-,TRBJ2-3,once
TGCGCCAGCAGCTCAGCAGGGGTTCAGGAGACCCAGTACTTC,CASSSAGVQETQYF,TRBV5-1,-,TRBJ2-5,-
TGTGCCTCGGGAGGGCAAGAGACCCAGTACTTC,CASGGQETQYF,TRBV15,TRBD2,TRBJ2-5,-
TGCGCCAGCAGCCGGACCGGGACAGCAGAAGAGACCCAGTACTTC,CASSRTGTAEETQYF,TRBV5-1,TRBD1,TRBJ2-5,-
TGTGCCAGCAGCGTAGCCGGTCGGGTGGTGGTAGGCAATCAGCCCCAGCATTTT,CASSVAGRVVVGNQPQHF,TRBV9,-,TRBJ1-5,-